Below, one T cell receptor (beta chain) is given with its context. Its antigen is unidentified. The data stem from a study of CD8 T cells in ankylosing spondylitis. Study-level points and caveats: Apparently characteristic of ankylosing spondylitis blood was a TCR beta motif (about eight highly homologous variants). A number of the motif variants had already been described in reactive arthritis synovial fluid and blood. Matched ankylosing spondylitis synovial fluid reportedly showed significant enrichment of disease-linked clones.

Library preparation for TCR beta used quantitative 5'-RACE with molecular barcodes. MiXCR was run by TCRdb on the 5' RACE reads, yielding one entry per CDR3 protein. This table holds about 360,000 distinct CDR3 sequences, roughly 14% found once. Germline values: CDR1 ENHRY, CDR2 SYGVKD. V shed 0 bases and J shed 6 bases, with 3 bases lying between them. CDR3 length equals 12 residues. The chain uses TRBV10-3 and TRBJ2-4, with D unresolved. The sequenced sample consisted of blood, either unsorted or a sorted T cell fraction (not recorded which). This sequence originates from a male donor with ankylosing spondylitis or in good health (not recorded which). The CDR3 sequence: CAISESINIQYF. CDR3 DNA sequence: TGTGCCATCAGTGAGTCAATAAACATTCAGTACTTC.